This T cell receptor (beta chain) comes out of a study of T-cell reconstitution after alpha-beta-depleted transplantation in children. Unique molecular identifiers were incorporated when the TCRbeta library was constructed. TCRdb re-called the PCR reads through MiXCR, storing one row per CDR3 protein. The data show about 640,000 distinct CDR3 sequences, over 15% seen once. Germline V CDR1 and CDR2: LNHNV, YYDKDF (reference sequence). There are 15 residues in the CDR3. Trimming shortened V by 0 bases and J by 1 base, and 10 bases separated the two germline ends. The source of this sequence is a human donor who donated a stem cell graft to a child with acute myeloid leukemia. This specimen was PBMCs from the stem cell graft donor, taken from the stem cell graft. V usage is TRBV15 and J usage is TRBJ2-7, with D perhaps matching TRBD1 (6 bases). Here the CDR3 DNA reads TGTGCCACCAGCAGAGAACTGCAGGGGTCCTACGAGCAGTACTTC. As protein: CATSRELQGSYEQYF.